This T cell receptor beta chain is from a study of blood T cell repertoires in COVID-19. Overall study: The origin of the acute and convalescent COVID-19 samples was the United States, Italy and Spain.

Here immunoSEQ multiplex PCR was the method, and the copy in TCRdb shows in-frame clones only, minus some. The sample includes 150,000 to 200,000 clones, 70% to 90% of them seen just once. The sequence came from a young woman with acute or convalescent COVID-19. Sequenced: peripheral blood.

The CDR3 loop is CASSPRQGGGKLFF. CDR3 DNA sequence: TGCGCCAGCAGCCCTAGACAGGGGGGAGGCAAACTGTTTTTT. The chain carries TRBV4-1 and TRBJ1-4; TRBD1 agrees at 9 bases. This CDR3 region has 14 residues. The junction had 8 bases not matched to a gene; V was cut back by 4 bases and J by 11 bases. Germline lookup yields CDR1 MGHRA and CDR2 YSYEKL.